The 26 T cell receptor beta chains given below trace back to one sample, sequenced in a study of cytomegalovirus exposure and HLA in healthy donors. Researchers ran the PCR with 60 Vbeta and 13 Jbeta primers. Data came from immunoSEQ multiplex PCR; TCRdb stores just in-frame clones and leaves some out. Of about 110,000 clones listed, roughly 87% are singletons. Sequenced input: PBMCs. These receptors were collected from a man aged 25-40 years in good health and CMV-seropositive.

V is TRBV21-1 and J is TRBJ2-2; the table calls TRBD1, which could not be checked here. TRBV21-1 is a documented pseudogene. This CDR3 is 15 amino acids long. Here the CDR3 DNA reads TGTGCCAGCAGTACAGAGGACAGGAACACCGGGGAGCTGTTTTTT. Its translation is CASSTEDRNTGELFF.

The chain combines TRBV30 with TRBJ1-1; TRBD1 matches at 8 bases. Germline V gene sequence: CDR1 GTSNPN, CDR2 SVGIG (reference sequence). The CDR3 contains 13 residues. Unmatched junction bases numbered 7, after V lost 6 bases and J lost 4 bases. The CDR3 DNA sequence: TGTGCCTGTAGGACAGGGTGGAGCACTGAAGCTTTCTTT. It specifies CACRTGWSTEAFF.

V and J are TRBV7-2 and TRBJ2-3, with 10 bases fitting TRBD1. This CDR3 spans 14 amino acids. V lost 5 bases to trimming and J lost 6 bases; unmatched junction nucleotides: 5. The germline CDR1 and CDR2 sequences are SGHTA and FQGNSA. In DNA, the CDR3 is TGTGCCAGCAGCCGGGACAGGGGTAGGGATACGCAGTATTTT. Its protein product is CASSRDRGRDTQYF.

The rearrangement joins TRBV10-3 to TRBJ2-7, with D possibly TRBD2 on 5 matching bases. Germline V lookup: CDR1 ENHRY, CDR2 SYGVKD. V lost 7 bases to trimming and J lost 2 bases, with 12 bases between them. The CDR3 covers 13 residues. CDR3 region: CAIMRAQTYEQYF. The CDR3 bases are TGTGCCATCATGAGGGCGCAAACCTACGAGCAGTACTTC.

For this clone: The sample carries other DNA sequences with the same CDR3. The chain uses TRBV9 and TRBJ2-3, with TRBD1 matching over 9 bases. Germline lookup yields CDR1 SGDLS and CDR2 YYNGEE. There are 14 residues in the CDR3. V lost 2 bases to trimming and J lost 3 bases; unmatched junction nucleotides: 1. CDR3 region: CASSVGQGTDTQYF. The DNA of the CDR3 is TGTGCCAGCAGCGTGGGACAGGGAACAGATACGCAGTATTTT.

The rearrangement uses TRBV7-8 and TRBJ2-5, with D perhaps matching TRBD2 (5 bases). TRBJ2-7 explains the end of the DNA better; the J call may be wrong. Germline assignment: CDR1 SGHVS and CDR2 FQNEAQ. CDR3 length: 16 residues. CDR3: CASSLVEGLLSYEQYF. For the CDR3, the DNA is TGTGCCAGCAGCTTAGTAGAGGGCCTCCTCTCCTACGAGCAGTACTTC.

Notes on this clone: At one end, the junction sequence differs from germline, possibly due to a read error. The J gene is TRBJ1-2, the V gene TRBV5-4, with D possibly matching TRBD1 (5 bases). Germline assignment: CDR1 SGHNT and CDR2 YYREEE (reference sequence). The CDR3 runs to 14 residues. The CDR3 region is CASTLDLQEYGYTF. CDR3 DNA: TGTGCCAGCACCTTGGACTTACAGGAATATGGCTACACCTTC.

The genes are TRBV7-9 and TRBJ1-5, with 7 positions matching TRBD1. The germline V gene has CDR1 SEHNR and CDR2 FQNEAQ (reference sequence). The CDR3 extends over 16 amino acids. V shed 3 bases, J shed 5 bases, and the junction held 10 bases outside the gene matches. The CDR3 bases are TGTGCCAGCAGCTTTGTTTCACAGGGGTTTTATCAGCCCCAGCATTTT. It encodes CASSFVSQGFYQPQHF.

This clone has just one count. The rearrangement uses TRBV6-5 and TRBJ1-4, with 8 bases identical to TRBD1. V lost 6 bases, J lost 4 bases, and 7 bases stayed unmatched. Looked up from germline, CDR1 is MNHEY and CDR2 is SVGAGI. This CDR3 is 15 amino acids long. CDR3 sequence reads: CASRPGQVVNEKLFF. The CDR3 bases are TGTGCCAGCAGACCGGGACAGGTGGTTAATGAAAAACTGTTTTTT.

The rearrangement uses TRBV10-1 and TRBJ2-7, with unresolved D. The V end was cut by 5 bases, the J end by 1 base, with 9 bases between. The CDR3 is 13 residues long. CDR1 is WNHNN, CDR2 SYGVQD, per germline (reference sequence). This CDR3 reads CASSPQASYEQYF. Here the CDR3 DNA reads TGCGCCAGCAGTCCTCAGGCTTCCTACGAGCAGTACTTC.

The chain joins TRBV7-9 to TRBJ1-1; 8 bases align to TRBD1. This CDR3 is 12 amino acids long. V lost 5 bases to trimming and J lost 4 bases; unmatched junction nucleotides: 0. CDR1 and CDR2 (germline): SEHNR, FQNEAQ (reference sequence). This chain's CDR3 is CASSTGGTEAFF. The CDR3, as DNA: TGTGCCAGCAGCACAGGGGGCACTGAAGCTTTCTTT.

The V call is TRBV21-1, the J call TRBJ2-7; the table's D call, TRBD1, was not checked against the DNA. TRBV21-1 is a pseudogene locus. This CDR3 comprises 15 residues. CDR3 sequence: CASSPHRDSEYEQYF. CDR3 in DNA: TGTGCCAGCAGCCCGCACCGGGACAGCGAGTACGAGCAGTACTTC.

The chain is built from TRBV6-1 and TRBJ2-2, with a tentative D call TRBD2 (6 bases). The CDR3 is 15 amino acids. V dropped 5 bases and J dropped 6 bases, with 16 bases sitting between them. Germline-derived CDR1 and CDR2 are MNHNS and SASEGT. The CDR3 DNA sequence: TGTGCCAGCAGTCCACGGGGGACGCCCCCCGGGGAGCTGTTTTTT. Translating it yields CASSPRGTPPGELFF.

The chain carries TRBV18 and TRBJ2-7; a weak D match, TRBD1 (6 bases). Trimming cost V 4 bases and J 7 bases, with 14 bases left between them. The CDR3 sequence is 13 residues long. Germline lookup yields CDR1 KGHSH and CDR2 LQKENI. CDR3 nucleotides: TGTGCCAGCTCACGCGCAGGGGTTGGTGAGCAGTACTTC. Translation: CASSRAGVGEQYF.

The genes are TRBV11-3 and TRBJ1-1; D unclear. The CDR3 totals 16 residues. In germline, CDR1 is SGHNT, CDR2 YENEEA. V was pared by 5 bases and J by 1 base, with 17 bases between. The DNA for the CDR3 is TGTGCCAGCAGCCGGGAGCCTGGGCGGGGGAACACTGAAGCTTTCTTT. This translates into CASSREPGRGNTEAFF.

With regard to this clone: This CDR3 is also generated by other DNA sequences in the sample. This chain connects TRBV5-1 to TRBJ2-2; weak D call: TRBD1 (6 bases). The CDR3 consists of 13 residues. V gave up 5 bases and J gave up 5 bases, with 10 bases separating them. Germline CDR1 is SGHRS and CDR2 is YFSETQ. CDR3 residues: CASSLQGTGELFF. CDR3 bases: TGCGCCAGCAGTTTACAGGGTACCGGGGAGCTGTTTTTT.

The V call is TRBV9, the J call TRBJ2-7, with D unresolved. V lost 0 bases and J lost 5, with 18 bases in between. Germline values: CDR1 SGDLS, CDR2 YYNGEE. This CDR3 has 16 amino acids. The CDR3, as DNA: TGTGCCAGCAGCGTAGAAATGACAAATGTCTTCGACGAGCAGTACTTC. It codes for CASSVEMTNVFDEQYF.

This chain connects TRBV20-1 to TRBJ1-2; possibly TRBD1 for D (6 bases). Germline V gene data show CDR1 as DFQATT and CDR2 as SNEGSKA (reference sequence). This CDR3 is 11 amino acids long. Trimming took 5 bases from V and 7 from J, leaving 11 bases between them. The CDR3 here is CSAEGQRGYTF. The CDR3 DNA sequence: TGCAGTGCTGAGGGACAACGTGGCTACACCTTC.

The rearrangement joins TRBV5-1 to TRBJ2-3, with D maybe TRBD2 (7 bases). The CDR3 contains 16 residues. The V gene lost 0 bases and the J gene lost 2 bases, with 13 bases spanning the gap. Germline V gene sequence: CDR1 SGHRS, CDR2 YFSETQ. DNA of the CDR3: TGCGCCAGCAGCTTGGGGGGGGGCGGACCCACAGATACGCAGTATTTT. This sequence encodes CASSLGGGGPTDTQYF.

The genes are TRBV7-9 and TRBJ2-1, with D possibly being TRBD1 (6 bases). Germline lookup yields CDR1 SEHNR and CDR2 FQNEAQ (reference sequence). The length of the CDR3 is 15 residues. Trimming left V 2 bases short and J 8 bases short, with 16 bases between. The CDR3 region is CASSLRQASLDEQFF. As DNA, the CDR3 is TGTGCCAGCAGCTTAAGACAGGCCTCCCTCGATGAGCAGTTCTTC.

The V gene is TRBV6-5, the J gene TRBJ1-4; D is possibly TRBD1 (5 bases). Trimming removed 5 bases at V and 4 bases at J, with 14 bases between. In germline, CDR1 is MNHEY, CDR2 SVGAGI. The length of the CDR3 is 15 residues. CDR3 sequence (DNA): TGTGCCAGCAGTGCCTACAGGAATCTTAATGAAAAACTGTTTTTT. Protein: CASSAYRNLNEKLFF.

The chain uses TRBV30 and TRBJ1-4; D gene unclear. The germline gives CDR1 GTSNPN, CDR2 SVGIG (reference sequence). V lost 2 bases and J 8 bases, leaving 18 bases between the germline ends. This CDR3 region has 15 residues. CDR3 DNA sequence: TGTGCCTGGAGTTTTGGGCGAACGACCATCGAAAAACTGTTTTTT. Protein sequence: CAWSFGRTTIEKLFF.

This clone was seen a single time. V usage is TRBV19 and J usage is TRBJ1-5; the D is unclear. V lost 4 bases and J lost 8, with 18 bases in between. Germline CDR1 LNHDA, CDR2 SQIVND (reference sequence). This CDR3 has 15 residues. The DNA of the CDR3 is TGTGCCAGTAGTACACCCGAAACTACCTCAAAGCCCCAGCATTTT. It translates to CASSTPETTSKPQHF.

The V and J genes are TRBV30 and TRBJ1-2, with TRBD1 matching 8 bases. Unmatched junction bases numbered 6, after V lost 2 bases and J lost 7 bases. This CDR3 contains 13 residues. Per the germline V gene, CDR1 is GTSNPN and CDR2 is SVGIG (reference sequence). The CDR3 region is CAWSTGQGAGYTF. The CDR3 DNA follows: TGTGCCTGGAGTACCGGTCAGGGGGCTGGCTACACCTTC.

This clone was detected only once. This chain connects TRBV6-5 to TRBJ2-7; 7 bases line up with TRBD2. CDR1 is MNHEY and CDR2 is SVGAGI in the germline V gene. The V segment lost 5 bases and the J segment 8 bases; nucleotides outside the gene matches: 15. This CDR3 contains 15 residues. As DNA, the CDR3 is TGTGCCAGCAGTCCACTCAGGTCGGCCGGGAGGAAGCAGTACTTC. This codes for CASSPLRSAGRKQYF.

This chain connects TRBV7-6 to TRBJ1-1, with D unresolved. The CDR3 is 15 amino acids. Germline-derived CDR1 and CDR2 are SGHVS and FNYEAQ. V lost 4 bases to trimming and J lost 4 bases, with 16 bases between them. CDR3 nucleotides: TGTGCCAGCAGCTCCACCCCGGATAGCTTCACTGAAGCTTTCTTT. Translated, it gives CASSSTPDSFTEAFF.